The 5 T cell receptor beta chains in this list originate from one sample, sequenced in a study of early T cells in non-severe SARS-CoV-2 infection. TCRdb itself ran the 5' RACE reads through MiXCR, one entry per CDR3 protein. Among around 86,000 distinct CDR3 sequences listed, roughly 15% were seen once. The material sequenced was whole blood. The receptors were gathered from an adult who was a healthcare worker with PCR-confirmed SARS-CoV-2 infection or an uninfected control (not recorded which).

There are a few counts of this clonotype. V gene TRBV28 combines with J gene TRBJ1-2; no clear D. This CDR3 spans 12 amino acids. Germline V gene data show CDR1 as MDHEN and CDR2 as SYDVKM. V lost 6 bases, J lost 6 bases, and 11 bases lay in between. CDR3 in DNA: TGTGCCAGCAGACACCCTCAGGATGGCTACACCTTC. Its protein is CASRHPQDGYTF.

The chain is built from TRBV7-9 and TRBJ1-2; D may be TRBD1 (6 bases). Germline V CDR1 and CDR2: SEHNR, FQNEAQ (reference sequence). This CDR3 has 15 residues. The ends were cut back, 6 bases at V and 4 bases at J, with 18 bases in the middle. The CDR3 reads CASSQYSRGPYGYTF. The CDR3 nucleotides read TGTGCCAGCAGTCAATACTCACGGGGGCCCTATGGCTACACCTTC.

The CDR3 here is CSVPVPYEQYV. Here the CDR3 DNA reads TGCAGCGTCCCGGTTCCATACGAGCAGTACGTC. The V and J genes are TRBV29-1 and TRBJ2-7, with D unresolved. The germline gives CDR1 SQVTM, CDR2 ANQGSEA. The CDR3 length is 11 residues. V lost 6 bases to trimming and J lost 4 bases, with 10 bases between them.

This clonotype has at least ten counts. V usage is TRBV5-1 and J usage is TRBJ2-3; unclear D gene. V lost 0 bases, J lost 2 bases, and 7 bases lay in between. The germline gives CDR1 SGHRS, CDR2 YFSETQ. There are 14 residues in the CDR3. Written as DNA, the CDR3 is TGCGCCAGCAGCTTGGCGATAGACACAGATACGCAGTATTTT. Its translation: CASSLAIDTDTQYF.

This clonotype was seen only a few times. The CDR3 reads CASSTHRTLNTEAFF. The CDR3 nucleotides are TGTGCCAGCAGCACACACAGGACCTTGAACACTGAAGCTTTCTTT. The chain is built from TRBV11-2 and TRBJ1-1; the D gene is possibly TRBD1 (5 bases). The CDR3 contains 15 residues. V gave up 5 bases and J gave up 0 bases, with 13 bases separating them. Germline assignment: CDR1 SGHAT and CDR2 FQNNGV.